These 20 T cell receptor beta chains share one sample of origin, sequenced in a study of cytomegalovirus exposure and HLA in healthy donors. Vbeta (60) and Jbeta (13) primers were used in the PCR. Produced via immunoSEQ multiplex PCR; TCRdb's table is partial and in-frame only. Its table records about 200,000 clones. Sample: PBMCs. The receptor set was obtained from a man in his thirties or forties in good health and CMV-seronegative.

The genes are TRBV6-6 and TRBJ1-2; D call uncertain. Per the germline V gene, CDR1 is MNHNY and CDR2 is SVGAGI (reference sequence). CDR3 length: 14 residues. V was trimmed by 0 bases and J by 5 bases, leaving 10 bases between them. This CDR3 reads CASSYSRISYGYTF. CDR3 DNA: TGTGCCAGCAGTTACTCGAGGATTTCATATGGCTACACCTTC.

The chain recombines TRBV2 with TRBJ2-7; 10 nucleotides align to TRBD2. V shed 2 bases and J 0 bases; nucleotides not matched to a gene: 4. The CDR3 runs 16 residues. Germline assignment: CDR1 SNHLY and CDR2 FYNNEI. The CDR3 sequence: CASSETGTSDSYEQYF. In nucleotides, the CDR3 is TGTGCCAGCAGTGAAACCGGGACTAGCGACTCCTACGAGCAGTACTTC.

The V gene is TRBV27, the J gene TRBJ2-5; 8 bases agree with TRBD1. Germline loops: CDR1 MNHEY, CDR2 SMNVEV (reference sequence). With V trimmed by 6 bases and J by 11 bases, 14 bases remained unmatched. This CDR3 has 14 residues. The CDR3 region is CASSPGTGVREQYF. DNA of the CDR3: TGTGCCAGCAGCCCTGGGACAGGCGTCCGGGAGCAGTACTTC.

The J gene is TRBJ1-1, the V gene TRBV5-4; TRBD1 might be the D (5 bases). Germline V gene sequence: CDR1 SGHNT, CDR2 YYREEE (reference sequence). Trimming shortened V by 4 bases and J by 1 base, and 14 bases separated the two germline ends. CDR3 length: 15 amino acids. CDR3 sequence: CASSPVMQGNTEAFF. In nucleotides, the CDR3 is TGTGCCAGCAGCCCGGTGATGCAGGGGAACACTGAAGCTTTCTTT.

V is TRBV6-5 and J is TRBJ2-3; D possibly corresponds to TRBD2 (7 bases). There are 15 residues in the CDR3. CDR1 is MNHEY and CDR2 is SVGAGI in the germline V gene. V lost 2 bases to trimming and J lost 3 bases, with 12 bases between them. The CDR3 sequence is CASSYEGEGTDTQYF. The CDR3 DNA sequence: TGTGCCAGCAGTTACGAGGGGGAGGGTACAGATACGCAGTATTTT.

The rearrangement uses TRBV6-5 and TRBJ1-2; D call uncertain. CDR3 size: 13 residues. Deletions cut 0 bases from V and 5 bases from J, with 7 bases between. Germline CDR1 is MNHEY and CDR2 is SVGAGI. CDR3 sequence (DNA): TGTGCCAGCAGTTACTCTTCGAGTTATGGCTACACCTTC. Translation gives CASSYSSSYGYTF.

The CDR3 DNA reads TGCGCCAGCAGCTTGGGACAGATGAACACTGAAGCTTTCTTT. Translation: CASSLGQMNTEAFF. V gene TRBV5-1 combines with J gene TRBJ1-1; tentatively, D is TRBD1 (5 bases). CDR3 length: 14 residues. V was trimmed by 0 bases and J by 0 bases, leaving 6 bases between them. Germline lookup yields CDR1 SGHRS and CDR2 YFSETQ. Looking up the rest from reference TRBV5-1 and TRBJ1-1 gives the full variable domain: KAGVTQTPRYLIKTRGQQVTLSCSPISGHRSVSWYQQTPGQGLQFLFEYFSETQRNKGNFPGRFSGRQFSNSRSEMNVSTLELGDSALYLCASSLGQMNTEAFFGQGTRLTVV.

The V and J genes are TRBV28 and TRBJ2-7; 8 bases line up with TRBD1. The CDR3 extends over 15 amino acids. The V segment lost 1 base and the J segment 6 bases; nucleotides outside the gene matches: 8. The germline V gene has CDR1 MDHEN and CDR2 SYDVKM. In nucleotides, the CDR3 is TGTGCCAGCAGTTTATTCGCAGGGGGCGAGTCCGAGCAGTACTTC. It encodes CASSLFAGGESEQYF.

This chain connects TRBV15 to TRBJ2-7; D might be TRBD1 (5 bases). This CDR3 is built from 17 residues. Trimming cost V 0 bases and J 7 bases, with 22 bases left between them. The V gene's germline CDR1 is LNHNV and CDR2 YYDKDF (reference sequence). This chain's CDR3 is CATSRDPLGQGPWEQYF. CDR3 sequence (DNA): TGTGCCACCAGCAGAGATCCACTGGGGCAGGGCCCTTGGGAGCAGTACTTC.

The chain combines TRBV25-1 with TRBJ1-3; tentatively, D is TRBD1 (6 bases). V was clipped by 5 bases and J by 0 bases, with 14 bases between them. Germline V gives CDR1 MGHDK, CDR2 SYGVNS. The CDR3 length is 16 residues. CDR3 nucleotide sequence: TGTGCCAGCAGTCCCCGGACGGACAGCTCTGGAAACACCATATATTTT. Amino acid sequence: CASSPRTDSSGNTIYF.

The chain uses TRBV27 and TRBJ1-1, with 7 bases lining up with TRBD1. The CDR3 runs 16 residues. J gave up 1 base and V 5 bases, and 10 bases lay outside the gene matches. Germline V gene data show CDR1 as MNHEY and CDR2 as SMNVEV (reference sequence). Here the CDR3 reads CASSTFLRDRNTEAFF. The CDR3 coding sequence is TGTGCCAGCAGTACCTTTCTCCGGGACAGGAACACTGAAGCTTTCTTT.

V and J are TRBV4-3 and TRBJ2-3; 11 bases agree with TRBD1. From germline, CDR1 is LGHNA and CDR2 YSLEER. The CDR3 length is 14 residues. V lost 4 bases, J lost 6 bases, and 3 bases stayed unmatched. Here the CDR3 DNA reads TGCGCCAGCAGCCCGGGACAGGGGGGGGATACGCAGTATTTT. Protein sequence: CASSPGQGGDTQYF.

The V and J genes are TRBV2 and TRBJ2-6; maybe TRBD1 (6 bases). V dropped 1 base and J dropped 0 bases, with 13 bases sitting between them. CDR3 length equals 18 residues. Per the germline V gene, CDR1 is SNHLY and CDR2 is FYNNEI. The CDR3 spells CASSEDQGPFSGANVLTF. For the CDR3, the DNA is TGTGCCAGCAGTGAAGATCAGGGGCCGTTCTCTGGGGCCAACGTCCTGACTTTC.

The gene calls are TRBV19 and TRBJ2-2, with 10 positions matching TRBD1. Germline values: CDR1 LNHDA, CDR2 SQIVND (reference sequence). V lost 5 bases, J lost 0 bases, and 18 bases stayed unmatched. The CDR3 sequence is 21 residues long. The CDR3 reads CASSQLRTGTGDHTNTGELFF. The DNA of the CDR3 is TGTGCCAGTAGTCAATTAAGAACCGGGACAGGGGACCACACGAACACCGGGGAGCTGTTTTTT. The full variable domain, its missing parts supplied by reference TRBV19 and TRBJ2-2, is DGGITQSPKYLFRKEGQNVTLSCEQNLNHDAMYWYRQDPGQGLRLIYYSQIVNDFQKGDIAEGYSVSREKKESFPLTVTSAQKNPTAFYLCASSQLRTGTGDHTNTGELFFGEGSRLTVL.

The chain has TRBV4-3 and TRBJ2-3, with D perhaps matching TRBD2 (6 bases). The V gene lost 0 bases and the J gene lost 8 bases, with 12 bases spanning the gap. Germline CDR1 reads LGHNA; CDR2 reads YSLEER. The CDR3 totals 14 residues. CDR3 bases: TGCGCCAGCAGCCAAGAGTTAGTCGGGGGTACGCAGTATTTT. This gives the protein CASSQELVGGTQYF.

This sequence joins TRBV7-9 and TRBJ2-7, with 14 nucleotides matching TRBD2. V was pared by 5 bases and J by 5 bases, with 8 bases of the junction left unmatched. From germline, CDR1 is SEHNR and CDR2 FQNEAQ (reference sequence). CDR3 length: 16 residues. CDR3 DNA: TGTGCCAGCAGCCCAGGGACTAGCGGGAGCGTGGACGAGCAGTACTTC. It encodes CASSPGTSGSVDEQYF.

V usage is TRBV28 and J usage is TRBJ1-1; tentatively, D is TRBD1 (5 bases). Deletions cut 3 bases from V and 4 bases from J, with 24 bases between. CDR1 and CDR2 (germline): MDHEN, SYDVKM. CDR3 length: 18 residues. The CDR3 loop is CASSFISTNFGRGTEAFF. CDR3 DNA: TGTGCCAGCAGTTTTATATCCACCAACTTTGGGAGGGGCACTGAAGCTTTCTTT.

This chain connects TRBV19 to TRBJ2-1; D remains ambiguous. The CDR3 length is 16 residues. CDR1 is LNHDA and CDR2 is SQIVND in the germline V gene (reference sequence). V was trimmed by 0 bases and J by 7 bases, leaving 16 bases between them. The CDR3 protein is CASSIDNRRPRNEQFF. The CDR3 region has the DNA TGTGCCAGTAGTATAGACAACAGAAGACCTCGAAATGAGCAGTTCTTC.

The V gene is TRBV25-1, the J gene TRBJ1-6; D gene ambiguous. Trimming pared 2 bases from V and 0 bases from J, leaving 11 bases between. Germline V CDR1 and CDR2: MGHDK, SYGVNS. The CDR3 is 17 amino acids. CDR3 nucleotides: TGTGCCAGCAGTGAAGAGTTAGGGAGCTCCTATAATTCACCCCTCCACTTT. Its translation is CASSEELGSSYNSPLHF. Based on the CDR3 plus reference TRBV25-1 and TRBJ1-6, the full variable domain is EADIYQTPRYLVIGTGKKITLECSQTMGHDKMYWYQQDPGMELHLIHYSYGVNSTEKGDLSSESTVSRIRTEHFPLTLESARPSHTSQYLCASSEELGSSYNSPLHFGNGTRLTVT.

The J gene is TRBJ2-1, the V gene TRBV28; D perhaps matches TRBD2 (5 bases). V was clipped by 3 bases and J by 8 bases, with 20 bases between them. The germline CDR1 and CDR2 sequences are MDHEN and SYDVKM. CDR3 length equals 16 residues. CDR3 loop: CASSLGTRAERDEQFF. The DNA for the CDR3 is TGTGCCAGCAGTTTGGGAACCCGAGCTGAGAGGGATGAGCAGTTCTTC.